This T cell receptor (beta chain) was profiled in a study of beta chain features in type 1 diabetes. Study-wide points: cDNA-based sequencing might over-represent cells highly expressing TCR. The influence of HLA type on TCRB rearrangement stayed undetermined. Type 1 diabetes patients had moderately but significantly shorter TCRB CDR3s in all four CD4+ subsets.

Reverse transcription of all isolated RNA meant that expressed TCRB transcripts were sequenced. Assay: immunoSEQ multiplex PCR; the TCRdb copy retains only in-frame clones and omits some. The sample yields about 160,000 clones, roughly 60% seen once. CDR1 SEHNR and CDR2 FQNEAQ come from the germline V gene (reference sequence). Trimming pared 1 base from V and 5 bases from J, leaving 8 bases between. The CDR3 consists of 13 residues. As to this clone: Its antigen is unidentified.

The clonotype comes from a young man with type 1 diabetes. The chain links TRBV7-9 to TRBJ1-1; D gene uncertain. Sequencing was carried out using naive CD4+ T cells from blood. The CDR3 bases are TGTGCCAGCAGCTTAGACGAGGGAACTGAAGCTTTCTTT. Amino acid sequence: CASSLDEGTEAFF.